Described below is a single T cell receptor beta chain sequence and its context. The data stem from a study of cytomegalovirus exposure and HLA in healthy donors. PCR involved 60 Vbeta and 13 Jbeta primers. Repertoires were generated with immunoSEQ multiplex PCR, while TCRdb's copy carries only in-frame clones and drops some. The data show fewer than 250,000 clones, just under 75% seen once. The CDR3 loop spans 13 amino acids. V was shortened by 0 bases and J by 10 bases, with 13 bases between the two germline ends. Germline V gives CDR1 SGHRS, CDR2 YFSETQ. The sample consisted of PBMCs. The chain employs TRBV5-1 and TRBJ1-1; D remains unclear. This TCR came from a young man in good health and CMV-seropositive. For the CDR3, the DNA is TGCGCCAGCAGCTTGGATAATACGGGAAGAGCTTTCTTT. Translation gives CASSLDNTGRAFF.